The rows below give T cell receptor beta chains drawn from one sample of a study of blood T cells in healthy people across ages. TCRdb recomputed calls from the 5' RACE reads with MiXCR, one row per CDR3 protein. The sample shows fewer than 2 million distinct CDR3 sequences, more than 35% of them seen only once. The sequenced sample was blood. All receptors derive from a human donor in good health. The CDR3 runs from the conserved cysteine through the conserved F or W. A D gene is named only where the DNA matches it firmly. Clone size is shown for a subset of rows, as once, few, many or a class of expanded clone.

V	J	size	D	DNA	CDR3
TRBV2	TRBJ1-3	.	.	TGTGCCAGCGATTCGGAAAACTCTGGAAACACCATATATTTT	CASDSENSGNTIYF
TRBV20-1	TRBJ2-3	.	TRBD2	TGCAGTGCTTCCCGGACTAGCGGGGGCGCCAACACAGATACGCAGTATTTT	CSASRTSGGANTDTQYF
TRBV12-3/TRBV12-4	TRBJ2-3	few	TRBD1	TGTGCCAGCACCACCGGGACAGGTTCAGATACGCAGTATTTT	CASTTGTGSDTQYF
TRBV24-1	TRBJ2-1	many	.	TGTGCCACCAGTGATTACGGACCTGGCAATGAGCAGTTCTTC	CATSDYGPGNEQFF
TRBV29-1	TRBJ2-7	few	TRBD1	TGCAGCGTAGCCGGGACAGGGGGAAGCGAGCAGTACTTC	CSVAGTGGSEQYF
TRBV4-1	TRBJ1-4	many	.	TGCGCCAGCAGCCAAGATCAGGGAGCAGGTGAAAAACTGTTTTTT	CASSQDQGAGEKLFF
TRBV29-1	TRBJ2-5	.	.	TGCAGCGTTGACGGTGTCGGGGGGACCCAGTACTTC	CSVDGVGGTQYF
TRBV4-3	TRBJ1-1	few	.	TGCGCCAGCAGCCCCGGGGGTGAGGGGACTGAAGCTTTCTTT	CASSPGGEGTEAFF
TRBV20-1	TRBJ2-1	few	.	TGCAGTGCTAGAGATTATGGCAGAGTCTCCTACAATGAGCAGTTCTTC	CSARDYGRVSYNEQFF
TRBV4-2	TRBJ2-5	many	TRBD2	TGTGCCAGCAGCCCAGGACTAGCGACGGAGACCCAGTACTTC	CASSPGLATETQYF
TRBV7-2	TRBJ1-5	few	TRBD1	TGTGCCAGCAGCTTCGCGTCAGACAGGGACCAGCCCCAGCATTTT	CASSFASDRDQPQHF
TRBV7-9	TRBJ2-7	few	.	TGTGCCAGCAGCCATAAGGCGGGGACCTACGAGCAGTACTTC	CASSHKAGTYEQYF
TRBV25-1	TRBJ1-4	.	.	TGTGCCAGCAGCCCGTCAGGGGCGGCGGGTGAAAAACTGTTTTTT	CASSPSGAAGEKLFF
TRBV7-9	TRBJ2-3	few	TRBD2	TGTGCCACCCACCGGGGGGGTTATGACACAGATACGCAGTATTTT	CATHRGGYDTDTQYF
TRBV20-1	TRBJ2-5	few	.	TGCAGTGCTAGTTTGGGGGGGGGCGTCCAAGAGACCCAGTACTTC	CSASLGGGVQETQYF
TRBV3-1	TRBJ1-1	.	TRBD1	TGTGCCAGCAGCCAAGCGGGCGTAGCCAGGGGGAACACTGAGGCTTTCTTT	CASSQAGVARGNTEAFF
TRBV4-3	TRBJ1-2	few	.	TGCGCCAGCAGCCAAGATTTCAGGGAGGGATATGGCTACACCTTC	CASSQDFREGYGYTF
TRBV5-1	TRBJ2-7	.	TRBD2	TGCGCCAGCAGCTTCGTGCCGCCTAGCGGGGGGAACCACTACGAGCAGTACTTC	CASSFVPPSGGNHYEQYF
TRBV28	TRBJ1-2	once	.	TGTGCCAGCAGTCCCGTTGCATCAAGGGCGGGGGGCTACACCTTC	CASSPVASRAGGYTF
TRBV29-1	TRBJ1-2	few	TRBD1	TGCAGCGTTGAAGATTTGGGACAGCCCTATGGCTACACCTTC	CSVEDLGQPYGYTF
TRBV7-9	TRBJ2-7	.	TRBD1	TGTGCCAGCAGCTTAAGTAGGCGTACAGGGGCTGGTTACGAGCAGTACTTC	CASSLSRRTGAGYEQYF
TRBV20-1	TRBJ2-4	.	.	TGCAGTGCTAGAGATAGCCGGGACACTCTTCTGGGGGAGCAGTACTTC	CSARDSRDTLLGEQYF
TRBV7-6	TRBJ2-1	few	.	TGTGCCAGCAGCTCCAGACAGGGGAGGGATGAGCAGTTCTTC	CASSSRQGRDEQFF
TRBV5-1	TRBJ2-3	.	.	TGCGCCAGCAGCTTGGTAGGAGGGGAGGCAGATACGCAGTATTTT	CASSLVGGEADTQYF
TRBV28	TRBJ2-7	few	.	TGTGCCAGCTACCGACAGGGACTGTACGAGCAGTACTTC	CASYRQGLYEQYF
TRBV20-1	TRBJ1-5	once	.	TGCAGTGCCACGTCGGGTACGGATAGCAATCAGCCCCAGCATTTT	CSATSGTDSNQPQHF
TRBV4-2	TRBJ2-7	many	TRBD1	TGTGCCAGCAGCCAAGAGACAGGGAGCTCCTACGAGCAGTACTTC	CASSQETGSSYEQYF
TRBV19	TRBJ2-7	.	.	TGTGCCAGTAGCACCTCGGCGGATTCCTACGAGCAGTACTTC	CASSTSADSYEQYF
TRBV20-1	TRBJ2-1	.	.	TGCAGTGCTAGGGTGAGGGACAACAATGAGCAGTTCTTC	CSARVRDNNEQFF
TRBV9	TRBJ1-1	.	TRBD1	TGTGCCAGCAGCGTCACAGGGGGCCCTGCGGCTTTCTTT	CASSVTGGPAAFF
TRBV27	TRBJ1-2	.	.	TGTGCCAGCAGTCCTGCAGAGAGTCCCTATGGCCACACCTTC	CASSPAESPYGHTF
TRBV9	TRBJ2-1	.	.	TGTGCCAGCAGCGCCGGCCTTGAGGGTGAGCAGTTCTTC	CASSAGLEGEQFF
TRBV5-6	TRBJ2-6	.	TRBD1	TGTGCCAGCAGCCTACCAACGGGACAGCGCTCCTCTGGGGCCAACGTCCTGACTTTC	CASSLPTGQRSSGANVLTF
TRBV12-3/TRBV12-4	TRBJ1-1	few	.	TGTGCCAGCAGTTCCGTGAGAGCTTTCTTT	CASSSVRAFF
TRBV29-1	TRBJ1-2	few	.	TGCAGCGTTGAAGATCGGGGCGTCGGCTATGGCTACACCTTC	CSVEDRGVGYGYTF
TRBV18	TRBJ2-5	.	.	TGTGCCAGCTCACCACCGTCAGCTCAAGAGACCCAGTACTTC	CASSPPSAQETQYF
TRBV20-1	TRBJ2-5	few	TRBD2	TGCAGTGCAGCGGGACTAGCGGGGGGGCAAGGCCAAGAGACCCAGTACTTC	CSAAGLAGGQGQETQYF
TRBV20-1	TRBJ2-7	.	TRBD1	TGCAGTGCTAGGGGGACAGGGACTCGCGAGCAGTACTTC	CSARGTGTREQYF
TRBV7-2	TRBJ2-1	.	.	TGTGCCAGCAGCTTAGGGGGCCGGACGCCGAGCTCCTACAATGAGCAGTTCTTC	CASSLGGRTPSSYNEQFF
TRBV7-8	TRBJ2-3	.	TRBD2	TGTGCCAGCAGCTTGAGGGCTAGCGGGGCCGCTAGCACAGATACGCAGTATTTT	CASSLRASGAASTDTQYF
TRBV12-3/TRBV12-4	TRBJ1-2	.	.	TGTGCCAGCACTTGCTTGCAGGGGCCCTATGGCTACACCTTC	CASTCLQGPYGYTF
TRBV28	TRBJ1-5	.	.	TGTGCCAGCAGTTTAGGAGTCCCGGGGCAGCCCCAGCATTTT	CASSLGVPGQPQHF
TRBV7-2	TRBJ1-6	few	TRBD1	TGTGCCAGCAGCTTAGCGCCGGGACAGGGAAATTCACCCCTCCACTTT	CASSLAPGQGNSPLHF
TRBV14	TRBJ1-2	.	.	TGTCCCAGCAGCCAAGATATAGGGAAGGATGGCTACACCTTC	CPSSQDIGKDGYTF
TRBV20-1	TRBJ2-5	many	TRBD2	TGCAGTGCTTTAGCGGGGGTTCAGGAGACCCAGTACTTC	CSALAGVQETQYF
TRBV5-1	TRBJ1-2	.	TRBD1	TGCACCAGCAGCTGGGACGAAGGGACAGTTTATGGCTACACCTTC	CTSSWDEGTVYGYTF
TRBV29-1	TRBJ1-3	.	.	TGCAGCGTTTTAACTTTCACTGGAAACACCATATATTTT	CSVLTFTGNTIYF
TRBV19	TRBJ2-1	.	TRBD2	TGTGCCAGTAGTATGAGTCTAGCGGCGTTACTAAACAATGAGCAGTTCTTC	CASSMSLAALLNNEQFF
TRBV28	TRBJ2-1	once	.	TGTGCCAGCAGACCTTACCTGGTAGCGAGCTCCTACAATGAGCAGTTCTTC	CASRPYLVASSYNEQFF
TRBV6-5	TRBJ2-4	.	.	TGTGCCACCTATGACAGGGATAATTGCGGGGGGCAGTACTTC	CATYDRDNCGGQYF
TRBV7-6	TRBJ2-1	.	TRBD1	TGTGCCAGCAACTTTGGTCAGGGGGCCAATGAGCAGTTCTTC	CASNFGQGANEQFF
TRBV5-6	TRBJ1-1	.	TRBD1	TGTGCCAGCAGCCCTACTTGGGACCGACAGGGCTTCGTCTCTGAAGCTTTCTTT	CASSPTWDRQGFVSEAFF
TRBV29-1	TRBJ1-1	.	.	TGCAGCGTTGTCGTGCCGGCTCTCAACACTGAAGCATTCTTT	CSVVVPALNTEAFF
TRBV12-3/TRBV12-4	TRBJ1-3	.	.	TGTGCCAGCAGGCGACAGGGAAACACCATATATTTT	CASRRQGNTIYF
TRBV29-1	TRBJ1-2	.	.	TGCAGCGTTGACGGCGTGTATGCGACGGACTATGGCTACACCTTC	CSVDGVYATDYGYTF
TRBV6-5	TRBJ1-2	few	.	TGTGCCAGCAGGGCCGATGGTGACTATGGCTACACCTTC	CASRADGDYGYTF